One sample yielded the 29 T cell receptor beta chains listed below, sequenced in a study of blood T cell repertoires in COVID-19. Clones were read by immunoSEQ multiplex PCR, and TCRdb kept only the in-frame ones, dropping some. In the table there are about 240,000 clones, roughly four fifths of which are singletons. Sequencing was carried out using peripheral blood. The source is a woman aged 18-30 years with acute or convalescent COVID-19.

The table lists this clone with a few counts. This chain uses TRBV9 with TRBJ1-2, with D possibly matching TRBD1 (5 bases). CDR3 length: 14 amino acids. The germline V gene has CDR1 SGDLS and CDR2 YYNGEE. V was pared by 4 bases and J by 4 bases, with 14 bases between. CDR3 region: CASSPIDSRYGYTF. CDR3 nucleotides: TGTGCCAGCAGCCCTATCGACAGCCGCTATGGCTACACCTTC.

This rearrangement joins TRBV29-1 to TRBJ2-7; 9 nucleotides match TRBD2. CDR1 and CDR2 from the germline V gene are SQVTM and ANQGSEA. This CDR3 has 15 residues. After removal of 3 bases from V and 5 bases from J, the junction contained 11 bases not matched to a gene. The CDR3 DNA reads TGCAGCGTTGAGCAAAGGGGCGGGAGGGGCCACGAGCAGTACTTC. Translated, it gives CSVEQRGGRGHEQYF.

This clone has just one count. The chain recombines TRBV6-1 with TRBJ1-2, with a tentative D call TRBD1 (5 bases). V shed 3 bases and J shed 4 bases, with 12 bases lying between them. Germline CDR1 MNHNS, CDR2 SASEGT. The CDR3 has 14 amino acids. The CDR3: CASSDLTVGYGYTF. CDR3 bases: TGTGCCAGCAGTGACCTGACAGTGGGCTATGGCTACACCTTC.

J is TRBJ1-1 and V is TRBV4-3; 7 positions match TRBD1. With V trimmed by 7 bases and J by 1 base, 9 bases remained unmatched. Germline CDR1 and CDR2: LGHNA and YSLEER. There are 15 residues in the CDR3. The CDR3 DNA follows: TGCGCCAGCAAGCACCAGACAGGGACGAACACTGAAGCTTTCTTT. Amino acids: CASKHQTGTNTEAFF.

The rearrangement uses TRBV18 and TRBJ1-5, with 10 bases aligning to TRBD1. The germline V gene encodes CDR1 KGHSH and CDR2 LQKENI. The ends lost 4 bases at V and 5 bases at J; junction bases unmatched: 5. This CDR3 region has 15 residues. CDR3 coding DNA: TGTGCCAGCTCACGAACCGGGACAGGGGATCAGCCCCAGCATTTT. Protein sequence: CASSRTGTGDQPQHF. Based on the CDR3 plus reference TRBV18 and TRBJ1-5, the full variable domain is NAGVMQNPRHLVRRRGQEARLRCSPMKGHSHVYWYRQLPEEGLKFMVYLQKENIIDESGMPKERFSAEFPKEGPSILRIQQVVRGDSAAYFCASSRTGTGDQPQHFGDGTRLSIL.

The chain links TRBV10-3 to TRBJ2-1, with 10 bases lining up with TRBD2. CDR1 and CDR2 from the germline V gene are ENHRY and SYGVKD. CDR3 length: 14 residues. J gave up 8 bases and V 6 bases, and 7 bases lay outside the gene matches. For the CDR3, the DNA is TGTGCCATCAGCGACCCTAGCGGGAGTGATGAGCAGTTCTTC. Protein: CAISDPSGSDEQFF.

V is TRBV6-5 and J is TRBJ2-2; a possible D gene is TRBD1 (6 bases). CDR3 length equals 14 residues. Per the germline V gene, CDR1 is MNHEY and CDR2 is SVGAGI. Deletions cut 2 bases from V and 6 bases from J, with 10 bases between. CDR3 in DNA: TGTGCCAGCAGTTACGGGACAAGACCCGGGGAGCTGTTTTTT. It is translated as CASSYGTRPGELFF.

The rearrangement links TRBV27 to TRBJ2-7; 7 bases match TRBD1. This CDR3 region has 15 residues. Germline values: CDR1 MNHEY, CDR2 SMNVEV (reference sequence). V dropped 7 bases and J dropped 3; count of bases not matched to a gene: 12. CDR3 residues: CASKKRGTEDYEQYF. The CDR3 DNA reads TGTGCCAGCAAGAAGAGGGGGACAGAAGACTACGAGCAGTACTTC.

This clone was seen just once. The genes are TRBV21-1 and TRBJ1-1; the D call TRBD1 from the table was never checked on the DNA. TRBV21-1 is described as a pseudogene. CDR3 length: 13 amino acids. Written as DNA, the CDR3 is TGTGCCAGCACCAGGGGCGCCAACACTGAAGCTTTCTTT. Protein sequence: CASTRGANTEAFF.

In DNA form, the CDR3 reads TGCGCCAGCAGCCGCGGGGAAATCACAGATACGCAGTATTTT. Translating it yields CASSRGEITDTQYF. V usage is TRBV5-1 and J usage is TRBJ2-3; a possible D gene is TRBD2 (6 bases). CDR1 is SGHRS and CDR2 is YFSETQ in the germline V gene. V was cut by 4 bases and J by 2 bases, with 11 bases left in between. This CDR3 comprises 14 residues.

V gene TRBV6-2 or TRBV6-3 combines with J gene TRBJ2-1, with D possibly TRBD2 on 6 matching bases. Per the germline V gene, CDR1 is MNHEY and CDR2 is SVGEGT. Trimming stripped 2 bases from V and 1 base from J, with 12 bases between. The CDR3 spans 16 residues. The CDR3 here is CASSYRGLPSYNEQFF. CDR3 coding DNA: TGTGCCAGCAGTTACCGGGGACTCCCATCCTACAATGAGCAGTTCTTC.

The V and J genes are TRBV5-1 and TRBJ2-7, with TRBD2 matching 9 bases. The germline gives CDR1 SGHRS, CDR2 YFSETQ. The CDR3 has 15 amino acids. J gave up 3 bases and V 0 bases, and 4 bases lay outside the gene matches. The CDR3 protein is CASSLVGREGYEQYF. The CDR3, as DNA: TGCGCCAGCAGCTTGGTAGGGCGGGAGGGCTACGAGCAGTACTTC.

This clone was observed a single time. In nucleotides, the CDR3 is TGTGCCAGCAGCTCCCGGGAGGGTGGTGAAAAACTGTTTTTT. As protein: CASSSREGGEKLFF. This rearrangement joins TRBV3-1 (or the pseudogene TRBV3-2) to TRBJ1-4; D ambiguous. V was clipped by 5 bases and J by 7 bases, with 14 bases between them. The germline CDR1 and CDR2 sequences are LGHDT and YNNKEL (reference sequence). This CDR3 region has 14 residues.

The table lists this clone with a few counts. The chain has TRBV4-3 and TRBJ2-7; perhaps TRBD1 as D (5 bases). The CDR3 length is 16 residues. CDR1 and CDR2 (germline): LGHNA, YSLEER. Deletions cut 1 base from V and 0 bases from J, with 13 bases between. For the CDR3, the DNA is TGCGCCAGCAGCCAAGGGATGGACACCATCTCCTACGAGCAGTACTTC. Amino acid sequence: CASSQGMDTISYEQYF.

The DNA for the CDR3 is TGTGCCAGCAGCTCTAGGACAGGGGGCGAAGCTTTCTTT. It specifies CASSSRTGGEAFF. The chain recombines TRBV6-2 or TRBV6-3 with TRBJ1-1, with 11 bases that match TRBD1. V was pared by 6 bases and J by 8 bases, with 5 bases of the junction left unmatched. This CDR3 has 13 residues. The germline gives CDR1 MNHEY, CDR2 SVGEGT.

This chain joins TRBV18 and TRBJ1-4, with 7 positions matching TRBD1. There are 15 residues in the CDR3. Trimming at V came to 4 bases and at J to 6 bases, leaving 8 bases not matched to a gene. The V gene's germline CDR1 is KGHSH and CDR2 LQKENI. The CDR3 bases are TGTGCCAGCTCACGATCGACAGGGTCCGATGAAAAACTGTTTTTT. Its translation: CASSRSTGSDEKLFF.

This clone has just a few counts. The chain employs TRBV27 and TRBJ1-1; the D gene is possibly TRBD1 (5 bases). This CDR3 contains 17 residues. The V end lost 6 bases, the J end lost 0 bases, and 20 bases lay between the germline ends. Germline loops: CDR1 MNHEY, CDR2 SMNVEV (reference sequence). The CDR3 protein is CASSPGGGRSMNTEAFF. CDR3 nucleotide sequence: TGTGCCAGCAGCCCGGGGGGGGGAAGAAGCATGAACACTGAAGCTTTCTTT.

The rearrangement joins TRBV4-3 to TRBJ1-1; D uncertain. This CDR3 has 14 residues. V lost 0 bases and J lost 6, with 11 bases in between. CDR1 and CDR2 from the germline V gene are LGHNA and YSLEER. The CDR3 DNA sequence: TGCGCCAGCAGCCAAGAAGGTCGGGTTTCTGAAGCTTTCTTT. Protein: CASSQEGRVSEAFF.

V is TRBV4-2 and J is TRBJ2-1; D may be TRBD1 (5 bases). Germline CDR1 reads LGHNA; CDR2 reads YNFKEQ. The V gene lost 0 bases and the J gene lost 3 bases, with 15 bases spanning the gap. The CDR3 contains 17 residues. CDR3: CASSQEGPGNLYNEQFF. In DNA, the CDR3 is TGTGCCAGCAGCCAAGAAGGTCCAGGGAATCTCTACAATGAGCAGTTCTTC.

This rearrangement joins TRBV28 to TRBJ2-1; TRBD2 matches at 7 bases. Germline CDR1 is MDHEN and CDR2 is SYDVKM. Trimming cost V 3 bases and J 4 bases; bases outside gene matches: 15. CDR3 length equals 18 residues. The chain's CDR3 is CASSLRYGGRWGYNEQFF. CDR3 DNA: TGTGCCAGCAGTTTGCGATACGGCGGGAGATGGGGTTACAATGAGCAGTTCTTC.

This chain joins TRBV5-6 and TRBJ2-7; 7 bases map to TRBD1. CDR3 size: 14 residues. Germline assignment: CDR1 SGHDT and CDR2 YYEEEE. Germline trimming cut 4 bases from V and 2 bases from J; bases unmatched to any gene: 6. This CDR3 reads CASSLGTVAYEQYF. The CDR3 DNA reads as TGTGCCAGCAGCCTAGGGACAGTAGCCTACGAGCAGTACTTC. The full variable domain, in which reference TRBV5-6 and TRBJ2-7 provide the parts outside the CDR3, is DAGVTQSPTHLIKTRGQQVTLRCSPKSGHDTVSWYQQALGQGPQFIFQYYEEEERQRGNFPDRFSGHQFPNYSSELNVNALLLGDSALYLCASSLGTVAYEQYFGPGTRLTVT.

This clone was observed a handful of times. The chain joins TRBV5-1 to TRBJ2-5; D is possibly TRBD1 (6 bases). Looked up from germline, CDR1 is SGHRS and CDR2 is YFSETQ. Trimming shortened V by 3 bases and J by 3 bases, and 9 bases separated the two germline ends. This CDR3 region has 13 residues. CDR3 nucleotide sequence: TGCGCCAGCAGCTCAGGGGTGGAAGAGACCCAGTACTTC. Protein sequence: CASSSGVEETQYF.

The chain links TRBV9 to TRBJ1-6; the D gene is possibly TRBD1 (6 bases). Looked up from germline, CDR1 is SGDLS and CDR2 is YYNGEE. The ends were cut back, 4 bases at V and 9 bases at J, with 14 bases in the middle. The CDR3 has 14 residues. This CDR3 reads CASSSRRGSSPLHF. CDR3 bases: TGTGCCAGCAGCTCACGTAGGGGGAGTTCACCCCTCCACTTT.

This clone was picked up many times. The chain couples TRBV11-3 to TRBJ2-1, with 10 bases aligning to TRBD2. The germline V gene has CDR1 SGHNT and CDR2 YENEEA. The CDR3 consists of 16 residues. V lost 1 base and J lost 7; bases outside the gene matches: 7. The CDR3 reads CASSLGTSGGGNEQFF. CDR3 nucleotide sequence: TGTGCCAGCAGCTTAGGGACTAGCGGTGGAGGGAATGAGCAGTTCTTC. The full variable domain, in which reference TRBV11-3 and TRBJ2-1 provide the parts outside the CDR3, is EAGVVQSPRYKIIEKKQPVAFWCNPISGHNTLYWYLQNLGQGPELLIRYENEEAVDDSQLPKDRFSAERLKGVDSTLKIQPAELGDSAVYLCASSLGTSGGGNEQFFGPGTRLTVL.

This clone was picked up one time. The CDR3 here is CASSSYHSPLHF. The CDR3 bases are TGTGCCAGCAGCTCTTATCATTCACCCCTCCACTTT. This sequence joins TRBV7-2 and TRBJ1-6, with unresolved D. The CDR3 loop spans 12 amino acids. Germline assignment: CDR1 SGHTA and CDR2 FQGNSA. V was clipped by 4 bases and J by 8 bases, with 6 bases between them.

The chain is built from TRBV18 and TRBJ2-7, with 11 bases aligning to TRBD1. CDR1 is KGHSH and CDR2 is LQKENI in the germline V gene. This CDR3 is 16 amino acids long. V was clipped by 2 bases and J by 6 bases; unmatched bases: 9. CDR3 residues: CASSPFVGTGGSEQYF. The CDR3 DNA reads TGTGCCAGCTCACCATTTGTCGGGACAGGGGGTTCCGAGCAGTACTTC.

This clone was seen only once. This rearrangement joins TRBV20-1 to TRBJ2-7; D is uncertain. Trimming removed 5 bases from V and 6 bases from J, with 8 bases in between. Germline CDR1 is DFQATT and CDR2 is SNEGSKA (reference sequence). The CDR3 loop spans 10 amino acids. CDR3 amino acids: CSALWSEQYF. CDR3 DNA sequence: TGCAGTGCTCTTTGGAGCGAGCAGTACTTC.

This clone was detected once. This chain uses TRBV4-3 with TRBJ1-1; TRBD1 agrees at 9 bases. J lost 5 bases, V lost 7 bases, and 8 bases had no gene match. This CDR3 has 14 residues. In germline, CDR1 is LGHNA, CDR2 YSLEER. DNA for the CDR3: TGCGCCAGCACCACGGACAGGGGATGGACTGAAGCTTTCTTT. This encodes CASTTDRGWTEAFF.

The chain couples TRBV6-6 to TRBJ2-1, with 8 nucleotides matching TRBD1. The germline V gene encodes CDR1 MNHNY and CDR2 SVGAGI (reference sequence). This CDR3 region has 15 residues. V trimming: 5 bases; J trimming: 1 base; junction bases outside the gene matches: 4. For the CDR3, the DNA is TGTGCCAGCAGTAGTACAGGGGGATCCTACAATGAGCAGTTCTTC. Its protein product is CASSSTGGSYNEQFF.